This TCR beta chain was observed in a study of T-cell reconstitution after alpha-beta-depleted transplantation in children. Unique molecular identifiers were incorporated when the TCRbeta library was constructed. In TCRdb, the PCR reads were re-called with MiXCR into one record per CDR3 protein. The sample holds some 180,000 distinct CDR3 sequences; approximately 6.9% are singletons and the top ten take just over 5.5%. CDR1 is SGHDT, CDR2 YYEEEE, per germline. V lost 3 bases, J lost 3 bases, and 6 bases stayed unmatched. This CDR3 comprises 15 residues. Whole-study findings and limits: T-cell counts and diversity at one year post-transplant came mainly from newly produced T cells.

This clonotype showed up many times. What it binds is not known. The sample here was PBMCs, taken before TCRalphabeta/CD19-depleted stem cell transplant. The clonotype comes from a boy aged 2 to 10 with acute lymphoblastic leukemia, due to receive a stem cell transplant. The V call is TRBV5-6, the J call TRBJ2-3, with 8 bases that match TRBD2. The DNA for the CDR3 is TGTGCCAGCAGCTACACGGGGACTAGTACAGATACGCAGTATTTT. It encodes CASSYTGTSTDTQYF.